This T cell receptor (beta chain) is drawn from a study of metastatic and nonmetastatic thyroid tumors. Notes on the study in general: Benign nodules were reported to have significantly lower TCR beta diversity than malignant thyroid tumors, in blood and tumor.

The V gene's germline CDR1 is LNHDA and CDR2 SQIVND (reference sequence). The CDR3 is 14 residues long. Comment on this clone: As yet, its antigen is unknown. A much larger clone is a single base away; this may be a read error. The sample has other DNA sequences that encode this CDR3 too.

No patient received treatment before thyroid surgery. TCRdb redid the clone calls on the PCR reads using MiXCR. The repertoire consists of around 20,000 clones, with roughly 11% occurring once and the leading ten covering just under 30%. The chain joins TRBV19 to TRBJ2-7, with D uncertain. Sequencing used blood. This receptor was identified in a female donor with papillary thyroid cancer or a benign thyroid nodule (not recorded which). Some clones in this sample may be carry-over from other donors' samples. The CDR3 DNA is TGCGCCAGTAGTATGGAAGGGCGGACCTACGAGCAGTACTTC. Translating it yields CASSMEGRTYEQYF.